One sample yielded the 11 T cell receptor beta chains listed below, sequenced in a study of blood T cell repertoires in COVID-19. Sequencing used immunoSEQ multiplex PCR; TCRdb keeps in-frame clones, though not all of them. Found here are about 170,000 clones, around nine tenths of them singletons; the top ten hold 2.5% to 3%. What was sequenced was peripheral blood. All receptors come from a woman of 80 years or more with COVID-19, enrolled during active disease.

This chain's CDR3 is CASSPGDRVEQYF. In nucleotides, the CDR3 is TGTGCCAGCAGCCCAGGGGACAGGGTCGAGCAGTACTTC. The chain uses TRBV7-2 and TRBJ2-7; 9 nucleotides match TRBD1. Germline V gives CDR1 SGHTA, CDR2 FQGNSA. This CDR3 spans 13 amino acids. J gave up 6 bases and V 5 bases, and 5 bases lay outside the gene matches.

The chain uses TRBV7-6 and TRBJ2-3; tentative D call: TRBD1 (8 bases). Germline V gene data show CDR1 as SGHVS and CDR2 as FNYEAQ. The CDR3 length is 16 residues. The V end lost 1 base, the J end lost 3 bases, and 14 bases lay between the germline ends. The CDR3 DNA is TGTGCCAGCAGCTTAGGGACAGGGAGGGGAACAGATACGCAGTATTTT. Translating gives CASSLGTGRGTDTQYF.

This chain links TRBV6-5 with TRBJ2-5; TRBD2 is a possible D gene (6 bases). This CDR3 is 15 amino acids long. The germline CDR1 and CDR2 sequences are MNHEY and SVGAGI. V lost 4 bases and J lost 4, with 16 bases in between. The CDR3 sequence is CASSSRGRTGETQYF. In DNA form, the CDR3 reads TGTGCCAGCAGTTCACGAGGGAGGACGGGAGAGACCCAGTACTTC.

This chain connects TRBV25-1 to TRBJ2-2; 11 bases line up with TRBD1. The germline V gene has CDR1 MGHDK and CDR2 SYGVNS. V was clipped by 9 bases and J by 6 bases; unmatched bases: 6. The CDR3 has 14 amino acids. CDR3 coding DNA: TGTGCCAGTGAGGAGGACAGGGGGCCCGGGGAGCTGTTTTTT. Translated: CASEEDRGPGELFF.

Regarding this clone: Other nucleotide sequences from this sample produce the same CDR3. The rearrangement uses TRBV19 and TRBJ2-2; 11 bases are shared with TRBD1. With V trimmed by 7 bases and J by 6 bases, 4 bases remained unmatched. The CDR3 has 14 amino acids. Germline CDR1 LNHDA, CDR2 SQIVND (reference sequence). Here the CDR3 reads CASIRDRGSGELFF. The CDR3 DNA follows: TGTGCCAGTATTCGGGACAGGGGGTCCGGGGAGCTGTTTTTT.

V is TRBV27 and J is TRBJ2-7, with 8 bases matching TRBD2. The CDR3 totals 13 residues. V was clipped by 6 bases and J by 4 bases; unmatched bases: 5. Germline lookup yields CDR1 MNHEY and CDR2 SMNVEV (reference sequence). The CDR3 nucleotides read TGTGCCAGCAGGATAGCGGGGACTTACGAGCAGTACTTC. Translation: CASRIAGTYEQYF.

The chain is built from TRBV5-8 and TRBJ1-1; the D is unclear. V lost 0 bases to trimming and J lost 0 bases, with 9 bases between them. CDR1 and CDR2 (germline): SGHTS, YDEGEE. The CDR3 length is 15 residues. CDR3 amino acids: CASSLGRIMNTEAFF. The CDR3 bases are TGTGCCAGCAGCTTGGGGCGGATTATGAACACTGAAGCTTTCTTT.

The chain uses TRBV6-5 and TRBJ1-6; the D gene is possibly TRBD1 (5 bases). V lost 8 bases, J lost 9 bases, and 11 bases lay in between. Germline V lookup: CDR1 MNHEY, CDR2 SVGAGI. The CDR3 runs 12 residues. CDR3 sequence (DNA): TGTGCCAGCTGGGACTACGGTTCACCCCTCCACTTT. Translating gives CASWDYGSPLHF.

The CDR3 DNA is TGTGCCAGCAGCCCACTCAGACAGGGCCGCGGTGAGCAGTTCTTC. This sequence encodes CASSPLRQGRGEQFF. This chain joins TRBV9 and TRBJ2-1; 7 bases agree with TRBD1. Germline CDR1 reads SGDLS; CDR2 reads YYNGEE. CDR3 length equals 15 residues. Trimming cost V 4 bases and J 9 bases; bases outside gene matches: 13.

The rearrangement links TRBV10-3 to TRBJ1-1; maybe TRBD1 (6 bases). The V gene lost 3 bases and the J gene lost 1 base, with 18 bases spanning the gap. This CDR3 region has 17 residues. Germline V CDR1 and CDR2: ENHRY, SYGVKD. DNA of the CDR3: TGTGCCATCAGTGAAAGAGTTGGGGACACCTCGAACACTGAAGCTTTCTTT. Residues: CAISERVGDTSNTEAFF.

This rearrangement joins TRBV5-4 to TRBJ2-1; maybe TRBD2 (5 bases). The CDR3 spans 15 residues. With 2 bases removed from V and 3 bases from J, the gap between germline ends came to 12 bases. The germline V gene encodes CDR1 SGHNT and CDR2 YYREEE (reference sequence). The CDR3: CASSFSGRDYNEQFF. The CDR3 coding sequence is TGTGCCAGCAGCTTTAGTGGACGGGACTACAATGAGCAGTTCTTC.